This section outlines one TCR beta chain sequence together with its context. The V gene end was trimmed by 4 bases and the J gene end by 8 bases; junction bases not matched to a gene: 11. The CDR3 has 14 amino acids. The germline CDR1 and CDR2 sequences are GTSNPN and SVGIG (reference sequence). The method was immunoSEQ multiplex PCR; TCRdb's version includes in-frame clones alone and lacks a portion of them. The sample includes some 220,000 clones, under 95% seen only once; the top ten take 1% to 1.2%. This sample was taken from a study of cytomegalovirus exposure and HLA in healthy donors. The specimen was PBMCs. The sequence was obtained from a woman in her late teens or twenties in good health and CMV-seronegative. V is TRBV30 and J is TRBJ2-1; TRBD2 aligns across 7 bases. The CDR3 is CAWTGGRAIYEQFF. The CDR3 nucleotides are TGTGCCTGGACTGGTGGGAGGGCCATCTATGAGCAGTTCTTC. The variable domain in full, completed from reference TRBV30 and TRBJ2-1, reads SQTIHQWPATLVQPVGSPLSLECTVEGTSNPNLYWYRQAAGRGLQLLFYSVGIGQISSEVPQNLSASRPQDRQFILSSKKLLLSDSGFYLCAWTGGRAIYEQFFGPGTRLTVL.